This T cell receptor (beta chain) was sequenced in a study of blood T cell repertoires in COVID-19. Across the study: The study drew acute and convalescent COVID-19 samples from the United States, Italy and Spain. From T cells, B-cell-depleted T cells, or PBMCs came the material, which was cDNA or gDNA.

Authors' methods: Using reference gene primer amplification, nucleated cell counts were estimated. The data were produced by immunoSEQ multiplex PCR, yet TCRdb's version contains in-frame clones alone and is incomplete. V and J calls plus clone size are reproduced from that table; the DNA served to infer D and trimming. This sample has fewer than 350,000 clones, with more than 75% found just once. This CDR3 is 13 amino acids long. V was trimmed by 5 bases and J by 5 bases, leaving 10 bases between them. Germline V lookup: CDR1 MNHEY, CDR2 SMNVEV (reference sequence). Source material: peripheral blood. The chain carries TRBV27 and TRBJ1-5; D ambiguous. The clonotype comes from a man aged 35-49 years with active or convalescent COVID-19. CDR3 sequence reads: CASSIVLDQPQHF. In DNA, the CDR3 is TGTGCCAGCAGTATAGTACTCGATCAGCCCCAGCATTTT.